This TCR beta chain was recovered during a study of graft-versus-host responses after intestinal transplantation. Across the study: Following induction with anti-thymocyte globulin, all recipients were given tacrolimus and steroids for roughly three years.

As to this clone: Its antigen is currently unknown.

This table comes from immunoSEQ multiplex PCR, and its TCRdb copy is limited to in-frame clones, with some not included. The repertoire holds over 100,000 clones, approximately 95% seen once, with more than 0.1% in the top ten. CDR1 is SGDLS and CDR2 is YYNGEE in the germline V gene. The CDR3 length is 17 residues. Trimming took 2 bases from V and 6 from J; bases not matched to a gene: 10. The sequenced sample was unstimulated CD4+ T cells sorted from spleen or lymph node cells, obtained before intestinal transplant. This TCR came from a human donor who received an intestinal transplant. The rearrangement uses TRBV9 and TRBJ2-5; 13 nucleotides line up with TRBD2. The CDR3 protein is CASSVSDRTSGSKTQYF. For the CDR3, the DNA is TGTGCCAGCAGCGTTTCGGACCGGACTAGCGGGAGTAAGACCCAGTACTTC.